Included here is one T cell receptor beta chain sequence, with context. Methods used by the authors: Reference gene primer amplification gave estimated nucleated cell counts. The repertoire was sequenced with immunoSEQ multiplex PCR; TCRdb's copy has only in-frame clones and lacks some. From that table come the V and J calls and clone size; the DNA was used to work out D and trimming. This table has some 80,000 clones, around 80% appearing once. The data are from a study of blood T cell repertoires in COVID-19. Study-wide context: Sites in the United States, Italy and Spain provided acute and convalescent COVID-19 samples. PBMCs, B-cell-depleted T cells, or T cells provided the cDNA or gDNA that made up the material.

The sequencing input was peripheral blood. This receptor was taken from a man aged 55-75 years with active or convalescent COVID-19.

CDR3 in amino acids: CASNDPGGRAGYTF. The CDR3 nucleotides read TGTGCCAGCAACGACCCGGGGGGCAGGGCTGGCTACACCTTC. This chain links TRBV6-6 with TRBJ1-2, with D maybe TRBD1 (6 bases). The V and J ends lost 7 bases and 7 bases respectively, with 19 bases between them. CDR3 length equals 14 residues. The germline V gene has CDR1 MNHNY and CDR2 SVGAGI (reference sequence).